Below are 22 T cell receptor beta chains sequenced from a single sample in a study of T cell repertoires in cytomegalovirus infection. No antigen has been identified for these receptors. TCRdb reprocessed the reads via MiXCR and lists one record per CDR3 protein. The table records some 480,000 distinct CDR3 sequences, roughly a third of them present only once. The sequencing used cultured PBMCs, collected from culture after CMV antigen stimulation. The receptors originated from a human donor in good health (CMV status not recorded). Some clones in this sample may be carry-over from other donors' samples.

This clonotype came up a few times. V usage is TRBV11-3 and J usage is TRBJ1-1, with 8 bases identical to TRBD1. Germline V gene sequence: CDR1 SGHNT, CDR2 YENEEA. The length of the CDR3 is 15 residues. The ends lost 5 bases at V and 0 bases at J; junction bases unmatched: 5. The DNA of the CDR3 is TGTGCCAGCAGCACCGGACAGGGAATGAACACTGAAGCTTTCTTT. It yields the protein CASSTGQGMNTEAFF.

This clonotype was counted at least ten times. The V and J genes are TRBV12-3 or TRBV12-4 and TRBJ1-2; D perhaps matches TRBD1 (6 bases). This CDR3 contains 15 residues. V was trimmed by 4 bases and J by 4 bases, leaving 16 bases between them. CDR3 DNA sequence: TGTGCCAGCAGTTCCCGTAGGGGGGCCCGCTATGGCTACACCTTC. Translating gives CASSSRRGARYGYTF.

The chain combines TRBV4-3 with TRBJ1-3, with D unclear. Germline V gives CDR1 LGHNA, CDR2 YSLEER. The CDR3 contains 16 residues. V gave up 0 bases and J gave up 4 bases, with 13 bases separating them. CDR3 coding DNA: TGCGCCAGCAGCCAAGAAGTCTTGGGAGCCGGAAACACCATATATTTT. This encodes CASSQEVLGAGNTIYF.

The chain has TRBV20-1 and TRBJ2-2; 10 bases match TRBD2. V gave up 3 bases and J gave up 7 bases; unmatched junction bases: 8. Germline lookup yields CDR1 DFQATT and CDR2 SNEGSKA (reference sequence). The CDR3 runs 15 residues. CDR3 sequence (DNA): TGCAGTGCTAGTACGGCTAGCGGGAGTGGCGGGGAGCTGTTTTTT. Its protein product is CSASTASGSGGELFF.

The table lists this clonotype with a few counts. The CDR3: CASSLTPSPYEQYF. The CDR3 nucleotides read TGTGCCAGCAGCTTAACCCCGAGCCCCTACGAGCAGTACTTC. The chain recombines TRBV7-3 with TRBJ2-7; D is uncertain. This CDR3 comprises 14 residues. Germline CDR1 is SGHTA and CDR2 is FQGTGA. Trimming removed 0 bases at V and 2 bases at J, with 8 bases between.

The V and J genes are TRBV7-9 and TRBJ2-1; D might be TRBD2 (5 bases). The CDR3 consists of 15 residues. Trimming removed 5 bases from V and 8 bases from J, with 19 bases in between. CDR1 SEHNR and CDR2 FQNEAQ come from the germline V gene (reference sequence). DNA of the CDR3: TGTGCCAGCAGCGCCCCCCTAGCTAGCCCCGATGAGCAGTTCTTC. It encodes CASSAPLASPDEQFF.

This clonotype was seen a few times. The gene calls are TRBV7-9 and TRBJ2-1, with 9 bases lining up with TRBD2. With 5 bases clipped from V and 7 bases from J, the junction kept 12 bases outside the gene matches. Per the germline V gene, CDR1 is SEHNR and CDR2 is FQNEAQ (reference sequence). This CDR3 has 16 amino acids. CDR3 DNA: TGTGCCAGCAGCCTCCTTAATAGCGGGAGAAAAAATGAGCAGTTCTTC. It translates to CASSLLNSGRKNEQFF.

The gene calls are TRBV4-3 and TRBJ1-6, with TRBD1 as a possible D gene (5 bases). CDR1 LGHNA and CDR2 YSLEER come from the germline V gene. The CDR3 is made up of 18 amino acids. The V end was cut by 1 base, the J end by 10 bases, with 23 bases between. The chain's CDR3 is CASSQAGTARQADSPLHF. Written as DNA, the CDR3 is TGCGCCAGCAGCCAAGCTGGGACCGCCCGCCAGGCGGACTCACCCCTCCACTTT.

This clonotype turned up a few times. The rearrangement links TRBV19 to TRBJ2-1; D might be TRBD1 (6 bases). The CDR3 sequence is 13 residues long. V was pared by 3 bases and J by 5 bases, with 8 bases between. Germline CDR1 and CDR2: LNHDA and SQIVND (reference sequence). CDR3 region: CASSINRDNEQFF. CDR3 sequence (DNA): TGTGCCAGTAGTATCAACAGGGACAATGAGCAGTTCTTC.

The chain combines TRBV19 with TRBJ1-5; D is perhaps TRBD1 (6 bases). The germline gives CDR1 LNHDA, CDR2 SQIVND (reference sequence). The V gene lost 4 bases and the J gene lost 4 bases, with 17 bases spanning the gap. The CDR3 covers 16 residues. DNA of the CDR3: TGTGCCAGTAGTACACCGGGTGTAGGGGGTAATCAGCCCCAGCATTTT. Encoded protein: CASSTPGVGGNQPQHF.

The sample holds a few counts of this clonotype. DNA of the CDR3: TGTGCCAGCAGCGCCAATACCAGGGGAGCTAACTATGGCTACACCTTC. This codes for CASSANTRGANYGYTF. The V and J genes are TRBV5-4 and TRBJ1-2, with a possible D match to TRBD1 (6 bases). V was clipped by 4 bases and J by 0 bases, with 16 bases between them. Germline CDR1 and CDR2: SGHNT and YYREEE (reference sequence). CDR3 length equals 16 residues.

There are many counts of this clonotype. This chain connects TRBV7-2 to TRBJ2-1; 7 nucleotides agree with TRBD1. Germline loops: CDR1 SGHTA, CDR2 FQGNSA. The CDR3 runs to 15 residues. J was trimmed by 5 bases and V by 1 base; bases with no gene match: 5. The CDR3 protein is CASSLDRGRHNEQFF. The CDR3 region has the DNA TGTGCCAGCAGCTTAGACAGGGGTCGGCACAATGAGCAGTTCTTC.

This clonotype appeared a few times. This chain links TRBV7-9 with TRBJ1-1; no clear D gene. Trimming cost V 5 bases and J 8 bases, with 15 bases left between them. Per germline, CDR1 SEHNR and CDR2 FQNEAQ (reference sequence). The CDR3 is made up of 13 amino acids. CDR3 bases: TGTGCCAGCAGCGATCCCCCCTCAGGAGAAGCTTTCTTT. Encoded protein: CASSDPPSGEAFF.

The rearrangement links TRBV15 to TRBJ2-7, with no clear D. Germline loops: CDR1 LNHNV, CDR2 YYDKDF (reference sequence). CDR3 length: 14 amino acids. V lost 1 base and J lost 3, with 10 bases in between. The CDR3 DNA reads as TGTGCCACCAGCAGAGTCCGGGTGAACTACGAGCAGTACGTC. It codes for CATSRVRVNYEQYV.

This clonotype has more than one count but fewer than ten. The chain couples TRBV7-2 to TRBJ2-5; 8 nucleotides line up with TRBD2. The CDR3 loop spans 16 amino acids. V was pared by 2 bases and J by 4 bases, with 9 bases of the junction left unmatched. CDR1 is SGHTA and CDR2 is FQGNSA in the germline V gene. As DNA, the CDR3 is TGTGCCAGCAGCTTACGTCTCGCGGGAGGTGGAGAGACCCAGTACTTC. Translation: CASSLRLAGGGETQYF.

This clonotype showed up just a few times. The rearrangement joins TRBV6-2 or TRBV6-3 to TRBJ2-2; perhaps TRBD1 as D (6 bases). Trimming shortened V by 0 bases and J by 4 bases, and 15 bases separated the two germline ends. The germline CDR1 and CDR2 sequences are MNHEY and SVGEGT. The CDR3 spans 17 residues. CDR3 residues: CASSYSIGQLATGELFF. CDR3 DNA: TGTGCCAGCAGTTACTCCATCGGACAGCTTGCCACCGGGGAGCTGTTTTTT.

Regarding this clonotype: Just one base apart from a much larger clone, this may be a read error. This sequence joins TRBV11-2 and TRBJ2-1, with TRBD2 as a possible D gene (5 bases). V lost 5 bases to trimming and J lost 3 bases, with 8 bases between them. The CDR3 consists of 13 residues. The germline gives CDR1 SGHAT, CDR2 FQNNGV. CDR3 in amino acids: CASSPGVYNEQFF. For the CDR3, the DNA is TGTGCCAGCAGCCCCGGGGTCTACAATGAGCAGTTCTTC.

The chain uses TRBV12-3 or TRBV12-4 and TRBJ2-2, with D possibly matching TRBD1 (6 bases). The V and J ends lost 6 bases and 3 bases respectively, with 17 bases between them. This CDR3 has 16 amino acids. In DNA, the CDR3 is TGTGCCAGCAGCACCAGACAGGCAACCTACACCGGGGAGCTGTTTTTT. Translated, it gives CASSTRQATYTGELFF.

The rearrangement links TRBV27 to TRBJ2-1; D might be TRBD2 (6 bases). Deletions cut 4 bases from V and 5 bases from J, with 12 bases between. CDR3 length: 14 residues. Germline V lookup: CDR1 MNHEY, CDR2 SMNVEV (reference sequence). DNA of the CDR3: TGTGCCAGCAGTTCCCCGGGACTTAACAATGAGCAGTTCTTC. Its protein is CASSSPGLNNEQFF.

This clonotype was found a few times. The J gene is TRBJ2-2, the V gene TRBV7-2; D perhaps matches TRBD2 (5 bases). The CDR3 loop spans 18 amino acids. The germline V and J ends were trimmed by 1 base and 7 bases, with 22 bases remaining between them. Germline CDR1 and CDR2: SGHTA and FQGNSA. The CDR3 coding sequence is TGTGCCAGCAGCTTAGACCCACCTCGAGGGCACCGAGGCGGGGAGCTGTTTTTT. Translating gives CASSLDPPRGHRGGELFF.

The gene calls are TRBV5-1 and TRBJ2-7, with D possibly matching TRBD2 (5 bases). The CDR3 runs to 13 residues. CDR1 SGHRS and CDR2 YFSETQ come from the germline V gene. V was clipped by 1 base and J by 7 bases, with 12 bases between them. In nucleotides, the CDR3 is TGCGCCAGCAGCTTGTCGGCGGGCTGGGAGCAGTACTTC. Translated: CASSLSAGWEQYF.

This clonotype was observed a handful of times. The gene calls are TRBV7-2 and TRBJ2-5; 12 bases map to TRBD2. With V trimmed by 5 bases and J by 7 bases, 11 bases remained unmatched. Germline CDR1 and CDR2: SGHTA and FQGNSA. CDR3 length: 16 amino acids. The chain's CDR3 is CASSPRTSGTRRTQYF. For the CDR3, the DNA is TGTGCCAGCAGCCCACGGACTAGCGGGACCCGTCGGACCCAGTACTTC.